This T cell receptor beta chain was documented in a study of cytomegalovirus exposure and HLA in healthy donors. Profiling relied on immunoSEQ multiplex PCR, and the TCRdb table lists in-frame clones only, not all of them. Found here are tens of thousands of clones, around 90% of them singletons; the top ten hold 3% to 4%. Remarks on this clone: Its specificity is unknown.

The study, taken as a whole, reports: First-cohort TCR clusters tended to co-occur in the approximately 110 validation repertoires, a later analysis found. Overall, roughly 170 TCR beta chains were annotated as cytomegalovirus-associated. While the bulk of TCR sequences proved rare, some public TCRs turned up in many donors.

The germline V and J ends were trimmed by 3 bases and 5 bases, with 13 bases remaining between them. This CDR3 region has 13 residues. From germline, CDR1 is SQVTM and CDR2 ANQGSEA. The chain joins TRBV29-1 to TRBJ1-2; TRBD1 might be the D (6 bases). The receptor's source is a woman aged 18-29 years in good health and CMV-seropositive. Input material: PBMCs. DNA of the CDR3: TGCAGCGTTGATGGGGGGGCGGGGTATGGCTACACCTTC. Its protein product is CSVDGGAGYGYTF.